This T cell receptor (beta chain) was obtained from a study of blood T cells in healthy people across ages. General study points: Higher diversity and more naive CD4+ cells were features of long-lived donors, compared to aged donors.

A second roughly 7 to 12 cycle PCR used barcoded and J-beta primers. MiXCR, applied by TCRdb to the 5' RACE reads, yields one record per CDR3 protein. The top ten hold approximately 0.75% of the sample, which has roughly 1,000,000 distinct CDR3 sequences, 20% to 25% seen once. J was trimmed by 6 bases and V by 3 bases; bases with no gene match: 11. This CDR3 has 16 residues. Germline V gives CDR1 SGHTA, CDR2 FQGTGA. As concerns this clonotype: Its antigen is unknown.

The same specimen was also included in a second study, on T cells of mothers and their children.

The sequencing input was blood. The clonotype comes from a girl between 2 and 10 years old in good health. The chain employs TRBV7-3 and TRBJ2-7; TRBD2 matches 10 bases. The CDR3 region has the DNA TGTGCCAGCAGCTTCTTGGTCACTAGCGGGATAAGCGAGCAGTACTTC. Translating it yields CASSFLVTSGISEQYF.